This TCR beta chain was captured in a study of blood T cells in healthy people across ages. For this clonotype: Antigen: not known. One junction end does not reproduce the germline sequence, and a read error may be involved.

Overall study findings and caveats: Roughly linear age-related decline in beta diversity appeared, significant by age roughly 40.

The CDR3 has 16 residues. Germline V gives CDR1 MNHNY, CDR2 SVGAGI (reference sequence). With a J-beta primer mix and a sample-barcoded 5' primer, a second PCR ran about 6 to 11 cycles. TCRdb called the 5' RACE reads again in MiXCR, with one record for every CDR3 protein. The data hold 600,000 or so distinct CDR3 sequences, with approximately 30% observed a single time. The sample was blood. This TCR was sampled from a woman aged 80 or older in good health. This chain joins TRBV6-6 and TRBJ1-4; D gene ambiguous. The DNA for the CDR3 is TGTGACAGCACCAAAGTGGGTACGCCAGACCGTGGAAAACTGTTTTTT. It codes for CDSTKVGTPDRGKLFF.